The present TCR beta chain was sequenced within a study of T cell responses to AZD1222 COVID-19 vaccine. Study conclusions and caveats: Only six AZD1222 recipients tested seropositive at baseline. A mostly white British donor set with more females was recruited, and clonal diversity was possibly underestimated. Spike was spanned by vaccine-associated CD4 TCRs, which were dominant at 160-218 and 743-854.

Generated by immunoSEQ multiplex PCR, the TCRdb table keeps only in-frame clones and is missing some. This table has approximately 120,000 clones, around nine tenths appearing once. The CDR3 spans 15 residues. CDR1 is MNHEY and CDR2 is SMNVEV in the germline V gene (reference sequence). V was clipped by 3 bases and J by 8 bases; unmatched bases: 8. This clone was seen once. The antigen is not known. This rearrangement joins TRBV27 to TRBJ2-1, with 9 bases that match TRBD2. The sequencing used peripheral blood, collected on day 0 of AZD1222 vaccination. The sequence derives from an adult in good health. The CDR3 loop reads CASSFRIAGDYEQFF. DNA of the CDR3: TGTGCCAGCAGTTTCAGAATAGCGGGGGACTATGAGCAGTTCTTC.